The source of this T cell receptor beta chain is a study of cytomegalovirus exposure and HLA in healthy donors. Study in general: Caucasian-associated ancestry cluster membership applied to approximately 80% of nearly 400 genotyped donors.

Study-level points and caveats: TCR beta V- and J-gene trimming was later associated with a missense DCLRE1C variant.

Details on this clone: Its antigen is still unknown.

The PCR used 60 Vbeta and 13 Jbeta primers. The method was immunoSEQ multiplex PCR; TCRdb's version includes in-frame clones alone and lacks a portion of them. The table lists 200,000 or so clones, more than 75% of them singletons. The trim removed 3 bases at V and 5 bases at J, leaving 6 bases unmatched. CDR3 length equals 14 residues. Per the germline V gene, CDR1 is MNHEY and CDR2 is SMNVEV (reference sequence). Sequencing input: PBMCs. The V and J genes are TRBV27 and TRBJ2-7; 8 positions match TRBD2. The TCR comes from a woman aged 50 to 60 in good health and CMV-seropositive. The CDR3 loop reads CASSFSDGRDEQYF. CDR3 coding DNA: TGTGCCAGCAGTTTCTCGGACGGGAGGGACGAGCAGTACTTC.